Given below is one T cell receptor beta chain in context. Its antigen is undetermined. The sample carries other DNA sequences with the same CDR3. Germline V gene data show CDR1 as LNHDA and CDR2 as SQIVND (reference sequence). V lost 6 bases and J 1 base, leaving 9 bases between the germline ends. The CDR3 runs 13 residues. This sample is drawn from a study of cytomegalovirus exposure and HLA in healthy donors. Background on the study: An analysis done earlier identified fewer than 140 million unique TCR beta sequences from 150 million to 200 million T cells.

Findings and limits, study-wide: TCR beta chains numbering more than 150 were designated cytomegalovirus-associated. The study had only CMV serostatus as immune exposure information. The productive fraction for most TCR beta V segments was about 87% or about 30% in an earlier analysis.

Use of 60 Vbeta and 13 Jbeta primers characterized the PCR. Libraries were prepared by immunoSEQ multiplex PCR; TCRdb keeps only in-frame clonotypes and omits some of them. The table records 100,000 or so clones, more than 9.5% of them present only once. This clonotype originated in a man aged 40-50 years in good health and CMV-seropositive. This chain connects TRBV19 to TRBJ1-1, with TRBD1 as a possible D gene (6 bases). The specimen sequenced was PBMCs. The CDR3 is CASSSTGNTEAFF. The CDR3 region has the DNA TGTGCCAGTAGCTCGACAGGGAACACTGAAGCTTTCTTT.